One and the same sample provided the 20 T cell receptor beta chains below, sequenced in a study of cytomegalovirus exposure and HLA in healthy donors. A multiplex PCR was run with 60 Vbeta primers and 13 Jbeta primers. Some clones are missing from TCRdb's copy, which holds only in-frame ones; the method was immunoSEQ multiplex PCR. The sample contains fewer than 150,000 clones, more than 75% of which appear only once. The specimen sequenced was PBMCs. These TCRs come from a man aged 18 to 29 in good health and CMV-seronegative.

DNA of the CDR3: TGTGCCAGCAGTTTAAATGGGGGCGGGAATTCACCCCTCCACTTT. Protein: CASSLNGGGNSPLHF. The chain carries TRBV27 and TRBJ1-6; D is possibly TRBD1 (6 bases). Germline-derived CDR1 and CDR2 are MNHEY and SMNVEV (reference sequence). There are 15 residues in the CDR3. V was trimmed by 2 bases and J by 7 bases, leaving 12 bases between them.

This clone has more than one count but fewer than ten. The chain uses TRBV5-1 and TRBJ1-5; D might be TRBD1 (6 bases). The CDR3 consists of 14 residues. CDR1 is SGHRS and CDR2 is YFSETQ in the germline V gene. The ends were cut back, 5 bases at V and 2 bases at J, with 11 bases in the middle. The CDR3 DNA reads TGCGCCAGCAGTTTACAGGGAGGCAATCAGCCCCAGCATTTT. It is translated as CASSLQGGNQPQHF.

The chain couples TRBV10-3 to TRBJ2-5, with D tentatively TRBD1 (5 bases). Germline CDR1 reads ENHRY; CDR2 reads SYGVKD. CDR3 size: 13 residues. V dropped 10 bases and J dropped 0 bases, with 12 bases sitting between them. The CDR3 loop is CATQIRDQETQYF. Here the CDR3 DNA reads TGTGCCACCCAAATCAGGGACCAAGAGACCCAGTACTTC.

Here the CDR3 reads CASSLGGLVPYEQYF. CDR3 bases: TGTGCCAGCAGTTTAGGGGGGTTGGTTCCCTACGAGCAGTACTTC. This rearrangement joins TRBV27 to TRBJ2-7; a weak D match, TRBD2 (6 bases). The germline V and J ends were trimmed by 2 bases and 2 bases, with 13 bases remaining between them. CDR1 is MNHEY, CDR2 SMNVEV, per germline (reference sequence). This CDR3 comprises 15 residues.

The chain has TRBV12-5 and TRBJ2-5; tentative D call: TRBD2 (6 bases). Deletions cut 4 bases from V and 1 base from J, with 7 bases between. The CDR3 has 13 amino acids. The germline CDR1 and CDR2 sequences are LGHNT and FRNRAP. The CDR3 sequence is CASGWDFQETQYF. CDR3 sequence (DNA): TGTGCTAGTGGTTGGGACTTCCAAGAGACCCAGTACTTC. The full variable domain, with the rest looked up from reference TRBV12-5 and TRBJ2-5, is DARVTQTPRHKVTEMGQEVTMRCQPILGHNTVFWYRQTMMQGLELLAYFRNRAPLDDSGMPKDRFSAEMPDATLATLKIQPSEPRDSAVYFCASGWDFQETQYFGPGTRLLVL.

This chain connects TRBV9 to TRBJ2-2, with 7 bases that match TRBD1. Germline V gene data show CDR1 as SGDLS and CDR2 as YYNGEE. This CDR3 has 14 amino acids. The V segment lost 2 bases and the J segment 5 bases; nucleotides outside the gene matches: 3. The CDR3 here is CASSVIQGTGELFF. The DNA for the CDR3 is TGTGCCAGCAGCGTTATACAGGGGACCGGGGAGCTGTTTTTT.

J is TRBJ2-5 and V is TRBV6-5; D not certain. The J call may be faulty, since TRBJ2-7 better matches the DNA end. The CDR3 extends over 15 amino acids. Germline-derived CDR1 and CDR2 are MNHEY and SVGAGI. The CDR3 sequence: CASSYGRVPSYEQYF. As DNA, the CDR3 is TGTGCCAGCAGTTACGGCCGGGTTCCAAGCTACGAGCAGTACTTC.

A single count supports this clone. The rearrangement uses TRBV28 and TRBJ1-1, with 7 bases matching TRBD1. The germline gives CDR1 MDHEN, CDR2 SYDVKM. This CDR3 is built from 14 residues. Unmatched junction bases numbered 11, after V lost 8 bases and J lost 5 bases. As DNA, the CDR3 is TGTGCCAGCCGACTGGGCAGGGGGTGGACTGAAGCTTTCTTT. Its translation is CASRLGRGWTEAFF. The complete variable domain, with remaining parts taken from reference TRBV28 and TRBJ1-1, reads DVKVTQSSRYLVKRTGEKVFLECVQDMDHENMFWYRQDPGLGLRLIYFSYDVKMKEKGDIPEGYSVSREKKERFSLILESASTNQTSMYLCASRLGRGWTEAFFGQGTRLTVV.

The table lists this clone with a few counts. The rearrangement uses TRBV2 and TRBJ2-7, with a tentative D call TRBD1 (6 bases). Germline V gene data show CDR1 as SNHLY and CDR2 as FYNNEI. CDR3 length equals 10 residues. The V end was cut by 10 bases, the J end by 4 bases, with 8 bases between. CDR3 region: CATGQYEQYF. In DNA form, the CDR3 reads TGTGCCACCGGACAGTACGAGCAGTACTTC.

The genes are TRBV27 and TRBJ1-2; a weak D match, TRBD1 (5 bases). The CDR3 contains 14 residues. CDR1 and CDR2 from the germline V gene are MNHEY and SMNVEV (reference sequence). Deletions cut 0 bases from V and 6 bases from J, with 11 bases between. CDR3 loop: CASSLSQGSNGYTF. The DNA for the CDR3 is TGTGCCAGCAGTTTATCTCAGGGCTCGAATGGCTACACCTTC.

The rearrangement links TRBV28 to TRBJ2-7; TRBD1 matches 7 bases. J lost 2 bases, V lost 4 bases, and 11 bases had no gene match. Germline-derived CDR1 and CDR2 are MDHEN and SYDVKM. This CDR3 is built from 16 residues. CDR3 sequence reads: CASSSSLRDRPYEQYF. CDR3 nucleotides: TGTGCCAGCAGTTCTTCTCTCCGGGACAGACCCTACGAGCAGTACTTC.

This clone was picked up a small number of times. The chain recombines TRBV6-1 with TRBJ1-1; 8 positions match TRBD1. Losses at the gene ends were 11 bases for V and 4 bases for J; bases not matched to a gene: 9. The length of the CDR3 is 13 residues. Germline CDR1 MNHNS, CDR2 SASEGT. CDR3 DNA sequence: TGTGCCGGGGCCCAGGGGGCTAGCACTGAAGCTTTCTTT. Translation: CAGAQGASTEAFF.

Here the CDR3 reads CASSEREGHGLIEQYF. CDR3 bases: TGCGCCAGCAGTGAGAGGGAGGGCCACGGGTTGATCGAGCAGTACTTC. The chain carries TRBV10-1 and TRBJ2-5, with 7 bases matching TRBD2. Near its end, the DNA agrees better with TRBJ2-7, so the J call may be wrong. Germline lookup yields CDR1 WNHNN and CDR2 SYGVQD (reference sequence). The CDR3 totals 16 residues.

J is TRBJ1-6 and V is TRBV7-3, with 8 bases matching TRBD1. Germline CDR1 and CDR2: SGHTA and FQGTGA. Losses at the gene ends were 4 bases for V and 16 bases for J; bases not matched to a gene: 6. The CDR3 is made up of 12 amino acids. The CDR3 DNA reads TGTGCCAGCAGCTCCTCGGACAGGGTTCTCCACTTT. It codes for CASSSSDRVLHF. The full variable domain, its missing parts supplied by reference TRBV7-3 and TRBJ1-6, is GAGVSQTPSNKVTEKGKYVELRCDPISGHTALYWYRQSLGQGPEFLIYFQGTGAADDSGLPNDRFFAVRPEGSVSTLKIQRTERGDSAVYLCASSSSDRVLHFGNGTRLTVT.

The chain carries TRBV7-8 and TRBJ1-2; the match to TRBD1 covers 9 bases. Looked up from germline, CDR1 is SGHVS and CDR2 is FQNEAQ. V was pared by 5 bases and J by 8 bases, with 9 bases of the junction left unmatched. The length of the CDR3 is 14 residues. The CDR3 nucleotides read TGTGCCAGCAGCCTCAAAACAGGGGGCAGGGGCTACACCTTC. Encoded protein: CASSLKTGGRGYTF.

The chain uses TRBV19 and TRBJ2-1, with D perhaps matching TRBD1 (6 bases). Germline CDR1 reads LNHDA; CDR2 reads SQIVND (reference sequence). The CDR3 contains 12 residues. V dropped 3 bases and J dropped 10 bases, with 10 bases sitting between them. The CDR3: CASSIKGVEQFF. For the CDR3, the DNA is TGTGCCAGTAGTATTAAGGGGGTGGAGCAGTTCTTC.

The count of this clone is one. J is TRBJ2-3 and V is TRBV9, with a tentative D call TRBD2 (6 bases). The CDR3 extends over 15 amino acids. Per germline, CDR1 SGDLS and CDR2 YYNGEE. The germline V and J ends were trimmed by 1 base and 5 bases, with 14 bases remaining between them. CDR3 bases: TGTGCCAGCAGCGTACTAGCGAGTCAGCAAGATACGCAGTATTTT. The encoded protein is CASSVLASQQDTQYF.

V gene TRBV27 combines with J gene TRBJ2-2; TRBD1 is a possible D gene (6 bases). CDR1 is MNHEY, CDR2 SMNVEV, per germline (reference sequence). The length of the CDR3 is 13 residues. The V and J ends lost 3 bases and 8 bases respectively, with 10 bases between them. CDR3 sequence (DNA): TGTGCCAGCAGTTTTGGGGGCGGGGGGGAGCTGTTTTTT. Translating gives CASSFGGGGELFF.

This clone came up once. The rearrangement links TRBV12-5 to TRBJ1-1; D unresolved. The CDR3 sequence is 13 residues long. V was cut by 6 bases and J by 1 base, with 9 bases left in between. Germline CDR1 and CDR2: LGHNT and FRNRAP. CDR3 nucleotide sequence: TGTGCTAGTGGACAAACAGAGAACACTGAAGCTTTCTTT. Amino acids: CASGQTENTEAFF.

The CDR3 spells CASSLSLAFPGELFF. CDR3 nucleotide sequence: TGTGCCAGCAGTTTATCACTAGCGTTCCCCGGGGAGCTGTTTTTT. The chain combines TRBV27 with TRBJ2-2; 7 positions match TRBD2. The CDR3 is made up of 15 amino acids. The V gene's germline CDR1 is MNHEY and CDR2 SMNVEV (reference sequence). V lost 0 bases, J lost 6 bases, and 4 bases stayed unmatched.